The 10 T cell receptor beta chains presented below share a single source sample, sequenced in a study of shared clonotypes between healthy human individuals. Profiled with immunoSEQ multiplex PCR; TCRdb holds only in-frame clones, not every one. Counted here are around 500,000 clones, 81% occurring once; the ten biggest clones make up approximately 12%. Sequencing used PBMCs. The receptors come from a woman between 40 and 50 years old in good health. Some clones in this sample may be carry-over from other donors' samples.

This chain links TRBV6-1 with TRBJ1-5; the match to TRBD1 covers 7 bases. The germline V gene encodes CDR1 MNHNS and CDR2 SASEGT. The CDR3 consists of 14 residues. The CDR3 sequence: CGTGGGGDNQPQHF. The DNA for the CDR3 is TGTGGGACCGGAGGAGGGGGCGACAATCAGCCCCAGCATTTT.

V usage is TRBV21-1 and J usage is TRBJ2-7. TRBV21-1 is noted as a pseudogene. This CDR3 region has 15 residues. The CDR3: CASPKKGPSSYEQYF. The CDR3 coding sequence is TGTGCCAGCCCCAAGAAGGGCCCTAGCTCCTACGAGCAGTACTTC.

The genes are TRBV4-3 and TRBJ1-2, with 8 bases that match TRBD1. CDR3 length: 15 amino acids. J gave up 7 bases and V 4 bases, and 11 bases lay outside the gene matches. Germline assignment: CDR1 LGHNA and CDR2 YSLEER. The CDR3 region is CASSLGLDRGFGYTF. CDR3 nucleotides: TGCGCCAGCAGCCTCGGTTTAGACAGGGGTTTTGGCTACACCTTC.

The J gene is TRBJ2-1, the V gene TRBV2, with TRBD2 matching 12 bases. Germline CDR1 and CDR2: SNHLY and FYNNEI. Trimming took 7 bases from V and 11 from J; bases not matched to a gene: 9. CDR3 size: 14 residues. The CDR3 here is CASKSGLAGYKQFF. The CDR3 DNA sequence: TGTGCCAGCAAATCCGGACTAGCGGGATATAAGCAGTTCTTC.

This chain links TRBV7-2 with TRBJ2-1; 14 nucleotides line up with TRBD2. With 3 bases clipped from V and 6 bases from J, the junction kept 1 base outside the gene matches. The CDR3 runs 15 residues. Germline V gene lookup returns CDR1 SGHTA and CDR2 FQGNSA. The CDR3 DNA reads TGTGCCAGCAGCTTGGGACTAGCGGGAGTCAATGAGCAGTTCTTC. Protein: CASSLGLAGVNEQFF.

A word on this clone: A read error is likely here: a far larger clone is one base away. This specimen includes other DNA sequences encoding the same CDR3. In nucleotides, the CDR3 is TGTGCCAGCAGCCGGACCCAAACGGGGAACACCATATATTTT. Translated: CASSRTQTGNTIYF. The J gene is TRBJ1-3, the V gene TRBV5-6; D unresolved. CDR3 length: 14 amino acids. V lost 4 bases to trimming and J lost 7 bases, with 15 bases between them. Germline V CDR1 and CDR2: SGHDT, YYEEEE. Variable domain in full (rest from reference TRBV5-6 and TRBJ1-3): DAGVTQSPTHLIKTRGQQVTLRCSPKSGHDTVSWYQQALGQGPQFIFQYYEEEERQRGNFPDRFSGHQFPNYSSELNVNALLLGDSALYLCASSRTQTGNTIYFGEGSWLTVV.

J is TRBJ2-5 and V is TRBV29-1, with D perhaps assigned TRBD1 or TRBD2 (6 bases each). Germline V gene data show CDR1 as SQVTM and CDR2 as ANQGSEA. The CDR3 totals 13 residues. Trimming took off 1 base at V and 5 bases at J, with 11 bases between the two ends. CDR3 region: CSVEAAGGETQYF. CDR3 nucleotides: TGCAGCGTTGAAGCGGCCGGGGGCGAGACCCAGTACTTC.

V and J are TRBV28 and TRBJ2-7; D gene unclear. Trimming left V 8 bases short and J 0 bases short, with 11 bases between. The CDR3 is 13 amino acids. CDR1 is MDHEN and CDR2 is SYDVKM in the germline V gene. The CDR3 DNA reads TGTGCCAGCGAATTGAGCCGCTCCTACGAGCAGTACTTC. Translated: CASELSRSYEQYF.

This clone was observed many times. In the same sample, other DNA sequences code for this CDR3. The chain is built from TRBV30 and TRBJ1-2; D is unclear. The germline V gene encodes CDR1 GTSNPN and CDR2 SVGIG (reference sequence). V lost 2 bases and J lost 10, with 11 bases in between. The CDR3 sequence is 11 residues long. Written as DNA, the CDR3 is TGTGCCTGGAGTTCTCCCGCGGACTACACCTTC. It is translated as CAWSSPADYTF.

V usage is TRBV11-2 and J usage is TRBJ1-2; TRBD1 is a possible D gene (6 bases). Germline assignment: CDR1 SGHAT and CDR2 FQNNGV. This CDR3 comprises 15 residues. The germline V and J ends were trimmed by 5 bases and 5 bases, with 18 bases remaining between them. CDR3 sequence reads: CASSPRGGRSYGYTF. CDR3 nucleotide sequence: TGTGCCAGCAGCCCCCGAGGGGGACGGTCGTATGGCTACACCTTC.